Listed below are T cell receptor beta chains from one sample, sequenced in a study of blood T cells in healthy people across ages. TCRdb independently ran MiXCR on the 5' RACE reads; one entry per CDR3 protein. Among roughly 680,000 distinct CDR3 sequences listed, 49% were seen once. The sequenced sample was blood. The receptor source for this set is a woman aged 55-70 years in good health. CDR3s include the opening cysteine and the closing phenylalanine or tryptophan. The D gene is left open where the match is weak. The size of a clone is reported for some rows only, either as once, few or many, or as a class for expanded clones.

v_call,d_call,j_call,clone_size,cdr3_length,cdr3_nt,cdr3_aa
TRBV9,-,TRBJ2-7,many,13,TGTGCCAGCAGCGCGGGGGTAGCTAGTGAGCAGTACTTC,CASSAGVASEQYF
TRBV7-2,-,TRBJ1-2,once,15,TGTGCCAGCAGCTTAGAGGAGTTGGCCTCCTATGGCTACACCTTC,CASSLEELASYGYTF
TRBV5-5,TRBD1,TRBJ2-7,few,16,TGTGCCAGCAGCTTGGAGCTCGGACAGGGGAGGAACGAGCAGTACTTC,CASSLELGQGRNEQYF
TRBV4-2,TRBD2,TRBJ2-1,-,17,TGTGCCAGCAGCCAAGCACAGACTAGCGGGAGAAATAATGAGCAGTTCTTC,CASSQAQTSGRNNEQFF
TRBV2,-,TRBJ1-6,few,14,TGTGCCACCTCGGTGACAGAAAGAAATTCACCCCTCCACTTT,CATSVTERNSPLHF
TRBV2,-,TRBJ1-5,-,15,TGTGCCAGCAGCCCGTCAGGGAGGGCCCATCAGCCCCAGCATTTT,CASSPSGRAHQPQHF
TRBV20-1,TRBD1,TRBJ2-5,-,11,TGCAGTGCCGGGACAGGGGAAGGGCAGTACTTC,CSAGTGEGQYF
TRBV30,-,TRBJ2-5,many,15,TGTGCCTGGAGTGTCATCGGTGGGGGACCGGAGACCCAGTACTTC,CAWSVIGGGPETQYF
TRBV7-3,-,TRBJ2-3,-,15,TGTGCCAGCAGCTTGTTAATCAGAAGCACAGATACGCAGTATTTT,CASSLLIRSTDTQYF
TRBV28,TRBD2,TRBJ2-1,-,18,TGTGCCAGCAGTTTATTAATGCGTCTAGCGGGAGTAGGGAATGAGCAGTTCTTC,CASSLLMRLAGVGNEQFF
TRBV7-7,-,TRBJ2-2,-,14,TGTGCTAGCAGCCCTCTTGGTCGGACCGGGGAGCTGTTTTTT,CASSPLGRTGELFF
TRBV12-3/TRBV12-4,TRBD1,TRBJ1-2,-,16,TGTGCCAGCAGTTTAGCCTTATTCCGGGACAGGGACGGCTACACCTTC,CASSLALFRDRDGYTF
TRBV14,-,TRBJ2-5,few,16,TGTGCCAGCAGCCTTCATGGGGGCCCCCACCAAGAGACCCAGTACTTC,CASSLHGGPHQETQYF